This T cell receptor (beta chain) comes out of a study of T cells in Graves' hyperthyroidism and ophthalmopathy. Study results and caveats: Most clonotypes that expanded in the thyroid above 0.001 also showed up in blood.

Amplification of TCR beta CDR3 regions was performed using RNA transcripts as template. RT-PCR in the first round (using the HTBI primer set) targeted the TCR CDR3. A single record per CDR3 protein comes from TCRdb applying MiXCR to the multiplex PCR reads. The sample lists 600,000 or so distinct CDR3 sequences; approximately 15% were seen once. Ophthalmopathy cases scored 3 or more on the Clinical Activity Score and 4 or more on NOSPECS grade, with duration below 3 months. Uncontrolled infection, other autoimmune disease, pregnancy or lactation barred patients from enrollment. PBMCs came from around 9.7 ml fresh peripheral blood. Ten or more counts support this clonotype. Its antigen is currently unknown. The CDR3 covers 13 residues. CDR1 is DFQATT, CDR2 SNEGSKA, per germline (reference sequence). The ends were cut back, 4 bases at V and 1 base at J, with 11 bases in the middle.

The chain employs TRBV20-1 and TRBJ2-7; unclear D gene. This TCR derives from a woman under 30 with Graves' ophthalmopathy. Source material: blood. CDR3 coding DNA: TGCAGTGCTAACGGTCCACCGTCCTACGAGCAGTACTTC. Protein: CSANGPPSYEQYF.